This TCR beta chain was identified during a study of cytomegalovirus exposure and HLA in healthy donors. Broader study findings: At a 0.05 false discovery rate, a later analysis found 18,000 or so TCR beta sequences to be associated with HLA alleles.

PCR employed 60 Vbeta and 13 Jbeta primers. Using immunoSEQ multiplex PCR, the repertoire was profiled, and TCRdb retains in-frame clones only, with some absent. The sample holds 120,000 or so clones, about four fifths seen once. This clone was observed a handful of times. Its antigen is undetermined. The CDR3 sequence is 18 residues long. Germline values: CDR1 MGHRA, CDR2 YSYEKL. The V segment lost 4 bases and the J segment 0 bases; nucleotides outside the gene matches: 9. This receptor was identified in a woman in her forties in good health and CMV-seropositive. The chain is built from TRBV4-1 and TRBJ2-3; 11 bases fit TRBD2. Sequencing was performed on PBMCs. The DNA for the CDR3 is TGCGCCAGCAGCCGAACGATAGCGGGAGGGCCTAGCACAGATACGCAGTATTTT. This encodes CASSRTIAGGPSTDTQYF.